The 21 T cell receptor beta chains in this list originate from one sample, sequenced in a study of T cell responses to AZD1222 COVID-19 vaccine. TCRdb's copy holds only in-frame clones and misses some; the assay was immunoSEQ multiplex PCR. Of about 110,000 clones in the sample, around nine tenths were seen once. The sample was peripheral blood, taken on day 0 of AZD1222 vaccination. The receptor set was obtained from an adult in good health.

V is TRBV5-5 and J is TRBJ1-2; D gene ambiguous. The CDR3 sequence is 12 residues long. V lost 4 bases, J lost 8 bases, and 12 bases lay in between. Looked up from germline, CDR1 is SGHKS and CDR2 is YYEKEE (reference sequence). The CDR3 DNA is TGTGCCAGCAGCCCCCTGAGTGGAGGCTACACCTTC. As protein: CASSPLSGGYTF.

This chain's CDR3 is CASSGTDRARETQYF. The CDR3 DNA is TGTGCCAGCAGCGGAACGGACAGGGCTCGAGAGACCCAGTACTTC. The chain links TRBV11-1 to TRBJ2-5, with TRBD1 identical over 8 bases. The ends lost 5 bases at V and 4 bases at J; junction bases unmatched: 9. The CDR3 is 15 residues long. Germline values: CDR1 SGHAT, CDR2 FQDESV (reference sequence).

V gene TRBV4-1 combines with J gene TRBJ1-6; TRBD1 is a possible D gene (5 bases). Per the germline V gene, CDR1 is MGHRA and CDR2 is YSYEKL. This CDR3 spans 16 amino acids. The V and J ends lost 0 bases and 1 base respectively, with 7 bases between them. The CDR3, as DNA: TGCGCCAGCAGCCAAGACAGGGTGTCCTATAATTCACCCCTCCACTTT. This encodes CASSQDRVSYNSPLHF.

The chain joins TRBV5-6 to TRBJ1-3; D might be TRBD1 (6 bases). The CDR3 extends over 16 amino acids. CDR1 and CDR2 (germline): SGHDT, YYEEEE. V lost 0 bases to trimming and J lost 4 bases, with 14 bases between them. The CDR3 coding sequence is TGTGCCAGCAGCTTGGCCCCGGGGGGCCCGGGAAACACCATATATTTT. This translates into CASSLAPGGPGNTIYF. The full variable domain, completed using reference TRBV5-6 and TRBJ1-3, is DAGVTQSPTHLIKTRGQQVTLRCSPKSGHDTVSWYQQALGQGPQFIFQYYEEEERQRGNFPDRFSGHQFPNYSSELNVNALLLGDSALYLCASSLAPGGPGNTIYFGEGSWLTVV.

The chain carries TRBV2 and TRBJ1-2; no definite D call. Germline CDR1 SNHLY, CDR2 FYNNEI. This CDR3 is built from 10 residues. Trimming removed 8 bases at V and 8 bases at J, with 9 bases between. As DNA, the CDR3 is TGTGCCAGCGTACTAGGAGGCTACACCTTC. This gives the protein CASVLGGYTF.

The chain couples TRBV24-1 to TRBJ2-2; 10 bases align to TRBD1. Unmatched junction bases numbered 4, after V lost 7 bases and J lost 6 bases. The CDR3 runs to 14 residues. Germline values: CDR1 KGHDR, CDR2 SFDVKD. CDR3 in DNA: TGTGCCACCAGCGACAGGGGGCAAGCCGGGGAGCTGTTTTTT. This gives the protein CATSDRGQAGELFF.

This chain links TRBV23-1 with TRBJ1-1; D is unresolved. TRBV23-1 counts as an open reading frame of uncertain function. The CDR3 runs to 14 residues. V was clipped by 0 bases and J by 1 base, with 6 bases between them. The CDR3 DNA sequence: TGCGCCAGCAGTCAATCGTTGGAGAACACTGAAGCTTTCTTT. Translating gives CASSQSLENTEAFF.

The CDR3: CASSQDRREQFF. CDR3 DNA: TGCGCCAGCAGCCAAGATCGCCGTGAGCAGTTCTTC. The chain recombines TRBV4-3 with TRBJ2-1; D unclear. The germline CDR1 and CDR2 sequences are LGHNA and YSLEER. V dropped 0 bases and J dropped 9 bases, with 6 bases sitting between them. This CDR3 comprises 12 residues.

The chain recombines TRBV3-1 (or the pseudogene TRBV3-2) with TRBJ2-7; D is uncertain. The CDR3 loop spans 13 amino acids. The germline V and J ends were trimmed by 2 bases and 0 bases, with 5 bases remaining between them. Germline V gene sequence: CDR1 LGHDT, CDR2 YNNKEL (reference sequence). DNA of the CDR3: TGTGCCAGCAGCCAAATACGCTCCTACGAGCAGTACTTC. It specifies CASSQIRSYEQYF.

V usage is TRBV30 and J usage is TRBJ1-1, with 7 bases that match TRBD1. V lost 1 base, J lost 5 bases, and 4 bases stayed unmatched. The germline V gene encodes CDR1 GTSNPN and CDR2 SVGIG (reference sequence). This CDR3 region has 13 residues. CDR3 nucleotide sequence: TGTGCCTGGAGTGCAGGGGGAAGTACTGAAGCTTTCTTT. Amino acid sequence: CAWSAGGSTEAFF.

This clone was counted once. The chain employs TRBV7-9 and TRBJ2-7, with 7 bases matching TRBD2. Losses at the gene ends were 1 base for V and 3 bases for J; bases not matched to a gene: 3. Per the germline V gene, CDR1 is SEHNR and CDR2 is FQNEAQ (reference sequence). There are 14 residues in the CDR3. The CDR3 loop is CASSLGGDYYEQYV. The CDR3 DNA follows: TGTGCCAGCAGCTTAGGGGGGGACTACTACGAGCAGTACGTC.

In DNA, the CDR3 is TGTGCCAGCAGCCAGTTGACAGGGGCTCTCGGGGAGCTGTTTTTT. Amino acids: CASSQLTGALGELFF. The rearrangement uses TRBV3-1 (or the pseudogene TRBV3-2) and TRBJ2-2, with 8 bases matching TRBD1. The CDR3 is 15 amino acids. V trimming: 3 bases; J trimming: 7 bases; junction bases outside the gene matches: 7. Germline-derived CDR1 and CDR2 are LGHDT and YNNKEL (reference sequence).

V is TRBV9 and J is TRBJ1-1; TRBD1 aligns across 7 bases. Germline lookup yields CDR1 SGDLS and CDR2 YYNGEE. V was clipped by 2 bases and J by 1 base; unmatched bases: 5. The CDR3 totals 15 residues. CDR3 DNA sequence: TGTGCCAGCAGCGTGGGGACAGCTTCGAACACTGAAGCTTTCTTT. This translates into CASSVGTASNTEAFF.

The chain recombines TRBV5-1 with TRBJ1-4; 10 bases are shared with TRBD1. Trimming took 4 bases from V and 7 from J; bases not matched to a gene: 7. Germline V gene lookup returns CDR1 SGHRS and CDR2 YFSETQ. The CDR3 spans 15 residues. The CDR3 loop is CASSPDRGGSEKLFF. CDR3 nucleotides: TGCGCCAGCAGCCCGGACAGGGGGGGGAGTGAAAAACTGTTTTTT.

V is TRBV9 and J is TRBJ2-7; D is uncertain. CDR3 size: 14 residues. The V and J ends lost 0 bases and 2 bases respectively, with 9 bases between them. Per the germline V gene, CDR1 is SGDLS and CDR2 is YYNGEE. For the CDR3, the DNA is TGTGCCAGCAGCGTAGGCAGTGCCACCTACGAGCAGTACTTC. Its protein product is CASSVGSATYEQYF.

The gene calls are TRBV4-1 and TRBJ2-7; TRBD1 might be the D (6 bases). This CDR3 comprises 16 residues. Germline V CDR1 and CDR2: MGHRA, YSYEKL. Trimming shortened V by 2 bases and J by 2 bases, and 16 bases separated the two germline ends. The CDR3 protein is CASSQFATGSAYEQYF. The CDR3 bases are TGCGCCAGCAGCCAATTTGCTACAGGGTCTGCCTACGAGCAGTACTTC.

This clone was observed a handful of times. This chain connects TRBV6-5 to TRBJ1-6; TRBD1 agrees at 8 bases. There are 14 residues in the CDR3. The ends lost 2 bases at V and 8 bases at J; junction bases unmatched: 2. CDR1 MNHEY and CDR2 SVGAGI come from the germline V gene. CDR3: CASSYAGGDSPLHF. The CDR3 DNA is TGTGCCAGCAGTTACGCAGGGGGCGATTCACCCCTCCACTTT.

The V gene is TRBV7-2, the J gene TRBJ2-7; D gene uncertain. The CDR3 has 13 amino acids. V lost 5 bases and J lost 2, with 10 bases in between. Germline assignment: CDR1 SGHTA and CDR2 FQGNSA. The CDR3 nucleotides read TGTGCCAGCAGCGTAGGAAGAACCTACGAGCAGTACTTC. It encodes CASSVGRTYEQYF.

The V and J genes are TRBV28 and TRBJ2-1; D is unresolved. The V gene's germline CDR1 is MDHEN and CDR2 SYDVKM. V lost 6 bases, J lost 4 bases, and 7 bases lay in between. The CDR3 totals 12 residues. The CDR3 DNA sequence: TGTGCCAGCAGCCAGAGTTACAATGAGCAGTTCTTC. This sequence encodes CASSQSYNEQFF.

The chain joins TRBV6-6 to TRBJ1-3, with no clear D. The CDR3 is 16 residues long. Germline CDR1 reads MNHNY; CDR2 reads SVGAGI (reference sequence). Trimming left V 2 bases short and J 3 bases short, with 14 bases between. In DNA form, the CDR3 reads TGTGCCAGCAGTTACCCGCGGGGAACCGGTGGAAACACCATATATTTT. As protein: CASSYPRGTGGNTIYF.

CDR3 bases: TGTGCCTGGAGAGGCGTGGGTTACCAAGAGACCCAGTACTTC. Amino acids: CAWRGVGYQETQYF. The J gene is TRBJ2-5, the V gene TRBV30; D call uncertain. Germline CDR1 is GTSNPN and CDR2 is SVGIG (reference sequence). The CDR3 runs to 14 residues. Trimming pared 3 bases from V and 0 bases from J, leaving 11 bases between.